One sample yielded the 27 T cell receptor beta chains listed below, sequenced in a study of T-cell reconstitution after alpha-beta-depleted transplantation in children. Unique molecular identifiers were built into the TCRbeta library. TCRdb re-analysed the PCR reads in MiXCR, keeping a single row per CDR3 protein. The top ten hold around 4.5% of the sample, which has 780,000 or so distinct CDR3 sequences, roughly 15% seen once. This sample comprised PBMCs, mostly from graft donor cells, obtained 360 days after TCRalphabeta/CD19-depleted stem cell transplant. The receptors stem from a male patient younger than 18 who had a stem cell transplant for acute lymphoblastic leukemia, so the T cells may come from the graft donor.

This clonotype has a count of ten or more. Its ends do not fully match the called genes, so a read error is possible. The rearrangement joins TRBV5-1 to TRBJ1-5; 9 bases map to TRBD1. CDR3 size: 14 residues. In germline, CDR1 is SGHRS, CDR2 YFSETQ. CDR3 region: CASSPGQGGQPQHF. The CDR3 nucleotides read TGTGCCAGCAGCCCGGGACAGGGTGGGCAGCCCCAGCATTTT. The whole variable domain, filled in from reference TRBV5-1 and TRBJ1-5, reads KAGVTQTPRYLIKTRGQQVTLSCSPISGHRSVSWYQQTPGQGLQFLFEYFSETQRNKGNFPGRFSGRQFSNSRSEMNVSTLELGDSALYLCASSPGQGGQPQHFGDGTRLSIL.

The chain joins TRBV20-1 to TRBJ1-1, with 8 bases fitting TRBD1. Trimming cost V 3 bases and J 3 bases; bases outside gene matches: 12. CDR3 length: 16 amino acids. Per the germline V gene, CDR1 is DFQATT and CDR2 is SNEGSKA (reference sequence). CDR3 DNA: TGCAGTGCTAGCCGGGCAGGGGGCGTTGGGGACACTGAAGCTTTCTTT. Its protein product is CSASRAGGVGDTEAFF.

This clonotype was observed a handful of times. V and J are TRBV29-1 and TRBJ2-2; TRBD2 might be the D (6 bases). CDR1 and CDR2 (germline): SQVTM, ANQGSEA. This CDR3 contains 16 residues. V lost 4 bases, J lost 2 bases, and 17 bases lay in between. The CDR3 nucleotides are TGCAGCGTTGTGACGGGTAGCGGATTTAACACCGGGGAGCTGTTTTTT. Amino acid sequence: CSVVTGSGFNTGELFF.

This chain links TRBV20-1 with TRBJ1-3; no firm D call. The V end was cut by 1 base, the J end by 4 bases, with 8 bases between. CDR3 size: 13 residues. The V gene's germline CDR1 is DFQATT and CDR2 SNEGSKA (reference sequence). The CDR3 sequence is CSARAIGGNTIYF. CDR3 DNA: TGCAGTGCTAGAGCCATCGGGGGAAACACCATATATTTT.

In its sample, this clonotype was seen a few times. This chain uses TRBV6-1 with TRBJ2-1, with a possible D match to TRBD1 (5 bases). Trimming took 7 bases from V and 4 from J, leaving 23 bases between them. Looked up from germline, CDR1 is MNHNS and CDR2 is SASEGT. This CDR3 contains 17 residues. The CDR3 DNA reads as TGTGCCAGCAAAATGTTGGGGTGGGGCCCCCTGTACAATGAGCAGTTCTTC. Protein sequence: CASKMLGWGPLYNEQFF.

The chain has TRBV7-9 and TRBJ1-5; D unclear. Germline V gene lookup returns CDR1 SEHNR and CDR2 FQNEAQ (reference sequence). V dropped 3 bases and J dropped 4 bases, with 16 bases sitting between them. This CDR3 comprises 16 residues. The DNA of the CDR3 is TGTGCCAGCAGCTTGGCGGGAGTAAAAGGAAATCAGCCCCAGCATTTT. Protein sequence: CASSLAGVKGNQPQHF.

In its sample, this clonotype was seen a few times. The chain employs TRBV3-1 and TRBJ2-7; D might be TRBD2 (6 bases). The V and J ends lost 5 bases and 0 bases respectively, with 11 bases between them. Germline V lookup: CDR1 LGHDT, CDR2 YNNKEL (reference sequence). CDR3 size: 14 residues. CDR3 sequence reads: CASSYRDFSYEQYF. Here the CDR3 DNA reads TGTGCCAGCAGCTACCGGGACTTCTCCTACGAGCAGTACTTC.

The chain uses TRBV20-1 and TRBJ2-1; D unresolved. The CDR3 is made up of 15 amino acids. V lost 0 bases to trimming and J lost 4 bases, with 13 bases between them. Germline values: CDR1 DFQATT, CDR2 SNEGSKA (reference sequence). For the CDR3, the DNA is TGCAGTGCTAGAGATCGGCCGGCACCGTACAATGAGCAGTTCTTC. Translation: CSARDRPAPYNEQFF.

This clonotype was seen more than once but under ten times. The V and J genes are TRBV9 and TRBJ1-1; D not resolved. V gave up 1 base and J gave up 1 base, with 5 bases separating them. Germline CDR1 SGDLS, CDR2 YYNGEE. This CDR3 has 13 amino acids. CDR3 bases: TGTGCCAGCAGCGTACAGGCGAACACTGAAGCTTTCTTT. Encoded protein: CASSVQANTEAFF. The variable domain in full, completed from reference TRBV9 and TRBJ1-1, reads DSGVTQTPKHLITATGQRVTLRCSPRSGDLSVYWYQQSLDQGLQFLIQYYNGEERAKGNILERFSAQQFPDLHSELNLSSLELGDSALYFCASSVQANTEAFFGQGTRLTVV.

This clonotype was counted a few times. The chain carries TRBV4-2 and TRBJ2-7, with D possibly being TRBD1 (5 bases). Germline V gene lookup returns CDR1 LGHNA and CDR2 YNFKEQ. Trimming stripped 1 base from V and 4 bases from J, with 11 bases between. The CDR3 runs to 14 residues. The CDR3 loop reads CASSQGGGHYEQYF. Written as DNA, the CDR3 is TGTGCCAGCAGCCAAGGGGGCGGACATTACGAGCAGTACTTC.

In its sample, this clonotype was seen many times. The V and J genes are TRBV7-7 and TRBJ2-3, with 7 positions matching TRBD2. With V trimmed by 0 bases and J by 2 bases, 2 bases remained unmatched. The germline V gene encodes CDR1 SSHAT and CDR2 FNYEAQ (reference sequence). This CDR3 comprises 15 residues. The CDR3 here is CASSLAGGDTDTQYF. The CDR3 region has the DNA TGTGCCAGCAGCTTAGCGGGAGGGGACACAGATACGCAGTATTTT.

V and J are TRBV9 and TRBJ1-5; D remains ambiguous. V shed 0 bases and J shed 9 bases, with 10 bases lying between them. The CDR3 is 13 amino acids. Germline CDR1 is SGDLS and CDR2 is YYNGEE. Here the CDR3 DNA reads TGTGCCAGCAGCGTAGAAAGGGAGGGGCCCCAGCATTTT. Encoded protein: CASSVEREGPQHF. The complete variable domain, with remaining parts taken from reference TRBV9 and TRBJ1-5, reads DSGVTQTPKHLITATGQRVTLRCSPRSGDLSVYWYQQSLDQGLQFLIQYYNGEERAKGNILERFSAQQFPDLHSELNLSSLELGDSALYFCASSVEREGPQHFGDGTRLSIL.

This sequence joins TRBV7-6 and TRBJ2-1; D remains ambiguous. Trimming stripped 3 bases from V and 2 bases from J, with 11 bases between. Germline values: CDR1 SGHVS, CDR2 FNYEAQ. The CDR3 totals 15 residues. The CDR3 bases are TGTGCCAGCAGCTTGGACGGTCGGACCTACAATGAGCAGTTCTTC. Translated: CASSLDGRTYNEQFF. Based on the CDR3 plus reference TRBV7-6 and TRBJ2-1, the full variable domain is GAGVSQSPRYKVTKRGQDVALRCDPISGHVSLYWYRQALGQGPEFLTYFNYEAQQDKSGLPNDRFSAERPEGSISTLTIQRTEQRDSAMYRCASSLDGRTYNEQFFGPGTRLTVL.

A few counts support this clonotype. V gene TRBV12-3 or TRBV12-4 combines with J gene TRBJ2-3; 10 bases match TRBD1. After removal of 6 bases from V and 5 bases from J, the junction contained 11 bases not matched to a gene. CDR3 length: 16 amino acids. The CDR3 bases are TGTGCCAGCAGCGGGGAGACAGGGGGCGTGGGAGATACGCAGTATTTT. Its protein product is CASSGETGGVGDTQYF.

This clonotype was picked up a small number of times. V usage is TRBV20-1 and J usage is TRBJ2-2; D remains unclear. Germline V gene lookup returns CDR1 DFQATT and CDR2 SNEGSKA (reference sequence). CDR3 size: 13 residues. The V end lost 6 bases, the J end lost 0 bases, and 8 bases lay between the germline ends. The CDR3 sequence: CSARPSNTGELFF. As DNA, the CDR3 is TGCAGTGCCCGCCCTTCGAACACCGGGGAGCTGTTTTTT.

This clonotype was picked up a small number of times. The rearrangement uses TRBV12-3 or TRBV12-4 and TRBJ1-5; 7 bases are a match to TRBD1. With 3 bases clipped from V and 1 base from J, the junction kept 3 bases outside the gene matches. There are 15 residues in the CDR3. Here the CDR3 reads CASSFYRGSNQPQHF. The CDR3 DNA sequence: TGTGCCAGCAGTTTCTACAGGGGAAGCAATCAGCCCCAGCATTTT.

The chain's CDR3 is CATTPYGLAYEQYF. The DNA for the CDR3 is TGTGCCACCACACCTTATGGACTAGCGTACGAGCAGTACTTC. J is TRBJ2-7 and V is TRBV10-3, with 9 bases that match TRBD2. Per the germline V gene, CDR1 is ENHRY and CDR2 is SYGVKD. The CDR3 consists of 14 residues. V dropped 10 bases and J dropped 4; count of bases not matched to a gene: 11.

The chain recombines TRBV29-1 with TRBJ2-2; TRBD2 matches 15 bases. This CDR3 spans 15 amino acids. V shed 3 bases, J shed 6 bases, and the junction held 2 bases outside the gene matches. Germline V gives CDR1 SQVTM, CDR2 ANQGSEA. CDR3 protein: CSVDGTSGRSGELFF. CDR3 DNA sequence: TGCAGCGTTGACGGGACTAGCGGGAGGTCCGGGGAGCTGTTTTTT.

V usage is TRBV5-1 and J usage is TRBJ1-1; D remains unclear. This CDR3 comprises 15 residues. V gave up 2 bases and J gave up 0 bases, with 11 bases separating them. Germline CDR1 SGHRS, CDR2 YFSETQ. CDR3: CASSLSRDMNTEAFF. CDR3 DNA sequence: TGCGCCAGCAGCTTATCCCGGGATATGAACACTGAAGCTTTCTTT.

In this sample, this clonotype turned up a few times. The CDR3 is CASSVDWTRDSYEQYF. The CDR3 bases are TGCGCCAGCAGCGTGGACTGGACCCGGGACAGCTACGAGCAGTACTTC. This rearrangement joins TRBV5-1 to TRBJ2-7; 7 positions agree with TRBD1. This CDR3 is built from 16 residues. Germline values: CDR1 SGHRS, CDR2 YFSETQ. Trimming removed 4 bases from V and 3 bases from J; junction bases left unmatched: 13.

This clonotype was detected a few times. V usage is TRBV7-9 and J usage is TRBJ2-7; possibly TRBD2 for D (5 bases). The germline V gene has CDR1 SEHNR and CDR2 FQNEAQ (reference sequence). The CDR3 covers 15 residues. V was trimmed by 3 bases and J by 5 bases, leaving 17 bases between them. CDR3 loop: CASSFRGLEAHEQYF. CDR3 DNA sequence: TGTGCCAGCAGCTTCAGAGGGCTGGAGGCTCACGAGCAGTACTTC.

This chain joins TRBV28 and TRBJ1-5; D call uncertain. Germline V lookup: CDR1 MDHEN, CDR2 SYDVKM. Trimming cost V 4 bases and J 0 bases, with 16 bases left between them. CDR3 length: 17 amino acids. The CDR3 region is CASSCPPQEDSNQPQHF. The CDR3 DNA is TGTGCCAGCAGTTGCCCCCCCCAGGAAGATAGCAATCAGCCCCAGCATTTT.

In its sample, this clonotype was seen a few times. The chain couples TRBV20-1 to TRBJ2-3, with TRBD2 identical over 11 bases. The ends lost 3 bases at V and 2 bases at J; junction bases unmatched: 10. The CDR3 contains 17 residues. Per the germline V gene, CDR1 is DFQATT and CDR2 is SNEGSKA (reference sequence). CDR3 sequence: CSASLLSSGRYTDTQYF. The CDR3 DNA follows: TGCAGTGCTAGTCTTTTGTCTAGCGGGAGGTACACAGATACGCAGTATTTT.

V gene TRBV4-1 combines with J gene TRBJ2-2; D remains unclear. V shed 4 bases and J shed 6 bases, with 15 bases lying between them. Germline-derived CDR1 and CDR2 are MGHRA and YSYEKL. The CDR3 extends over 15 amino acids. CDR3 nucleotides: TGCGCCAGCAGCCGGGAAGGTTCAGTCGCCGGGGAGCTGTTTTTT. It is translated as CASSREGSVAGELFF.

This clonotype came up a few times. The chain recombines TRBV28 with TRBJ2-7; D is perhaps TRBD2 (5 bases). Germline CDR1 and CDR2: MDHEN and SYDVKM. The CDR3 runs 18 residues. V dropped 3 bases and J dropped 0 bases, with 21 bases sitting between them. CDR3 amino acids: CASSLVAGLRTDSYEQYF. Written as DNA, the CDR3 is TGTGCCAGCAGTTTGGTGGCAGGATTGCGGACTGACTCCTACGAGCAGTACTTC.

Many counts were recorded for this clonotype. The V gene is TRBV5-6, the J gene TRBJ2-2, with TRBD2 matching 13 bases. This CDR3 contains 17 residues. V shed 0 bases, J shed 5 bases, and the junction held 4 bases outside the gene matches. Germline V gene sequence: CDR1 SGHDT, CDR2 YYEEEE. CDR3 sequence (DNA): TGTGCCAGCAGCTTGGTTTGGACTAGCGGGAGTACCGGGGAGCTGTTTTTT. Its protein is CASSLVWTSGSTGELFF.

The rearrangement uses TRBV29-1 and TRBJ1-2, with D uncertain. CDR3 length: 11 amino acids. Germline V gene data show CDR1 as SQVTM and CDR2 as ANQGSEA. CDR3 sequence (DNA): TGCAGTTCTCCGGACGGGGAAGGCTACACCTTC. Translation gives CSSPDGEGYTF.